This T cell receptor beta chain was sequenced in a study of blood T cell repertoires in COVID-19. TCRdb's table, derived via immunoSEQ multiplex PCR, lists solely in-frame clones and lacks some. The sample has about 140,000 clones, about 80% seen once. The CDR3 spans 14 residues. The V and J ends lost 0 bases and 5 bases respectively, with 7 bases between them. The germline V gene encodes CDR1 MRHNA and CDR2 SNTAGT. The sample comprised PBMCs or T cells enriched from blood (not recorded which). The rearrangement uses TRBV6-4 and TRBJ2-2, with no clear D. The sequence was collected from a woman aged 50 to 60 who had recovered from COVID-19. The CDR3 DNA sequence: TGTGCCAGCAGTGACTCGAGTGAGACCGGGGAGCTGTTTTTT. It yields the protein CASSDSSETGELFF.